This T cell receptor beta chain was sequenced in a study of T cell responses to AZD1222 COVID-19 vaccine. Whole-study results and caveats: Dominant at 160-218 and 743-854, vaccine-associated CD4 TCRs also spanned spike. When two AZD1222 doses had been given, Spike-specific TCR breadth and depth rose. Baseline seropositives among AZD1222 recipients totaled only five to seven.

The CDR3 has 14 amino acids. Germline values: CDR1 SGHTA, CDR2 FQGNSA. Trimming pared 3 bases from V and 1 base from J, leaving 9 bases between. Clones were sequenced by immunoSEQ multiplex PCR, and TCRdb holds only the in-frame ones, with some missing. The data hold around 120,000 clones, with approximately 88% observed a single time. With regard to this clone: Its specificity is unknown.

V gene TRBV7-2 combines with J gene TRBJ1-2; D may be TRBD1 (6 bases). The TCR originated in an adult in good health. The source was peripheral blood, collected on day 0 of MenACWY control vaccination. CDR3 protein: CASSFFRGNYGYTF. In nucleotides, the CDR3 is TGTGCCAGCAGCTTCTTCAGGGGTAACTATGGCTACACCTTC.